These 10 T cell receptor beta chains share one sample of origin, sequenced in a study of blood T cell repertoires in COVID-19. Sequencing used immunoSEQ multiplex PCR; TCRdb keeps in-frame clones, though not all of them. This sample has about 400,000 clones; 88% occur once, and the top ten carry around 0.95%. Sequenced sample: PBMCs or T cells enriched from blood (not recorded which). Receptor source: a woman aged 25-40 years with acute COVID-19.

The chain links TRBV21-1 to TRBJ2-1; the tabulated D call, TRBD1, remains unverified against the DNA. TRBV21-1 is a known pseudogene. The CDR3 runs to 18 residues. CDR3 in DNA: TGTGCCAGCAGCAAAACGGGATCCGGGACAGGGTTCGACAATGAGCAGTTCTTC. It is translated as CASSKTGSGTGFDNEQFF.

This chain links TRBV7-3 with TRBJ2-1; TRBD2 matches at 12 bases. V lost 3 bases, J lost 4 bases, and 7 bases stayed unmatched. Germline values: CDR1 SGHTA, CDR2 FQGTGA. The CDR3 spans 17 residues. CDR3: CASSLTRTSGAYNEQFF. CDR3 in DNA: TGTGCCAGCAGCTTGACTAGGACTAGCGGGGCATACAATGAGCAGTTCTTC.

V is TRBV11-2 and J is TRBJ1-5; a possible D gene is TRBD1 (5 bases). V lost 2 bases and J lost 5, with 10 bases in between. The CDR3 runs 14 residues. Germline V gene sequence: CDR1 SGHAT, CDR2 FQNNGV. CDR3 sequence: CASSLRGFHQPQHF. CDR3 nucleotide sequence: TGTGCCAGCAGCTTAAGGGGTTTCCATCAGCCCCAGCATTTT.

This clone was counted a few times. The chain joins TRBV6-5 to TRBJ2-2; D remains ambiguous. Trimming stripped 0 bases from V and 8 bases from J, with 7 bases between. CDR1 and CDR2 from the germline V gene are MNHEY and SVGAGI. The CDR3 covers 13 residues. In nucleotides, the CDR3 is TGTGCCAGCAGTTACTCGATAACTGGGGAGCTGTTTTTT. This sequence encodes CASSYSITGELFF.

V usage is TRBV13 and J usage is TRBJ1-1, with TRBD1 as a possible D gene (6 bases). CDR3 length equals 13 residues. The germline V and J ends were trimmed by 5 bases and 5 bases, with 12 bases remaining between them. CDR1 and CDR2 (germline): PRHDT, FYEKMQ (reference sequence). This CDR3 is CASSAGQQTEAFF. CDR3 DNA: TGTGCCAGCAGCGCTGGACAGCAAACTGAAGCTTTCTTT.

This clone has only a few counts. This chain connects TRBV5-1 to TRBJ2-1; the match to TRBD2 covers 15 bases. The length of the CDR3 is 15 residues. V shed 6 bases, J shed 7 bases, and the junction held 5 bases outside the gene matches. Looked up from germline, CDR1 is SGHRS and CDR2 is YFSETQ. The CDR3 spells CASTPGTSGGNEQFF. In DNA form, the CDR3 reads TGCGCCAGCACCCCCGGGACTAGCGGGGGGAATGAGCAGTTCTTC.

The chain employs TRBV7-2 and TRBJ1-6, with 10 bases that match TRBD1. The CDR3 sequence is 13 residues long. J lost 10 bases, V lost 5 bases, and 2 bases had no gene match. CDR1 is SGHTA and CDR2 is FQGNSA in the germline V gene. The CDR3 DNA follows: TGTGCCAGCAGCCAGACAGGGGGCTCACCCCTCCACTTT. Residues: CASSQTGGSPLHF. The variable domain in full, completed from reference TRBV7-2 and TRBJ1-6, reads GAGVSQSPSNKVTEKGKDVELRCDPISGHTALYWYRQSLGQGLEFLIYFQGNSAPDKSGLPSDRFSAERTGGSVSTLTIQRTQQEDSAVYLCASSQTGGSPLHFGNGTRLTVT.

The rearrangement uses TRBV19 and TRBJ1-2; 8 bases map to TRBD1. Germline loops: CDR1 LNHDA, CDR2 SQIVND (reference sequence). This CDR3 has 13 residues. V lost 3 bases to trimming and J lost 5 bases; unmatched junction nucleotides: 2. The CDR3 loop reads CASSIRGQYGYTF. CDR3 bases: TGTGCCAGTAGTATCAGGGGGCAGTATGGCTACACCTTC.

V is TRBV27 and J is TRBJ2-6; weak D call: TRBD1 (5 bases). Trimming cost V 8 bases and J 3 bases, with 11 bases left between them. Germline V gene data show CDR1 as MNHEY and CDR2 as SMNVEV (reference sequence). This CDR3 comprises 14 residues. The CDR3 region has the DNA TGTGCCAGCCGACCAGGGTTTGGGGCCAACGTCCTGACTTTC. It is translated as CASRPGFGANVLTF.

The V gene is TRBV5-5, the J gene TRBJ2-3; tentative D call: TRBD2 (5 bases). Trimming pared 0 bases from V and 3 bases from J, leaving 14 bases between. Germline V gene lookup returns CDR1 SGHKS and CDR2 YYEKEE (reference sequence). This CDR3 has 16 amino acids. The CDR3 bases are TGTGCCAGCAGCTTGGTTTACGGGGTGGTGACAGATACGCAGTATTTT. It codes for CASSLVYGVVTDTQYF.